A single T cell receptor (beta chain) is shown here with its context. This entry belongs to a study of shared clonotypes between healthy human individuals. This CDR3 is 16 amino acids long. Germline lookup yields CDR1 LNHDA and CDR2 SQIVND (reference sequence). Trimming removed 9 bases from V and 6 bases from J; junction bases left unmatched: 14. As handled by the study authors: Junction-only immunoSEQ data arrived without quality scores, meaning filtering differed. Sequencing used immunoSEQ multiplex PCR; TCRdb keeps in-frame clones, though not all of them. The V and J calls and clone size were taken over from that table, and D and trimming were inferred from the DNA. The sample consists of 700,000 or so clones, 60% to 80% of them appearing once.

The sequence derives from a woman in her 30s in good health. The sequencing sample was made of memory CD4+ T cells sorted from blood. Described subset: CD45RA-negative fraction. This chain links TRBV19 with TRBJ2-2; 9 nucleotides agree with TRBD2. CDR3 in amino acids: CASRLSGSSWAGELFF. Written as DNA, the CDR3 is TGTGCCAGCAGACTTAGCGGGAGTTCGTGGGCCGGGGAGCTGTTTTTT.